The source of this T cell receptor (beta chain) is a study of blood T cell repertoires in COVID-19. Overall study: Samples representing acute and convalescent COVID-19 were sourced from the United States, Italy and Spain. PBMCs, B-cell-depleted T cells, or T cells were the source of the cDNA or gDNA that made up the material.

Under the authors' procedure: Estimates of nucleated cell counts were drawn from the amplification of reference gene primers. Method: immunoSEQ multiplex PCR; TCRdb's copy keeps in-frame clones and lacks some. The D gene and trimming were derived from the DNA, and the V and J assignments and clone size from that table. The table lists under 350,000 clones, 70% to 90% of them singletons, with 11% in the top ten. Points on this clone: The sample holds other DNA sequences that translate to the same CDR3.

Deletions cut 6 bases from V and 7 bases from J, with 9 bases between. The germline CDR1 and CDR2 sequences are MNHEY and SVGAGI. CDR3 length equals 11 residues. This clonotype was obtained from an older woman with acute or convalescent COVID-19. The gene calls are TRBV6-5 and TRBJ1-2; perhaps TRBD1 as D (5 bases). The sequencing input was peripheral blood. The CDR3, as DNA: TGTGCCAGCAGACGGGGGTTTGGCTACACCTTC. It encodes CASRRGFGYTF.